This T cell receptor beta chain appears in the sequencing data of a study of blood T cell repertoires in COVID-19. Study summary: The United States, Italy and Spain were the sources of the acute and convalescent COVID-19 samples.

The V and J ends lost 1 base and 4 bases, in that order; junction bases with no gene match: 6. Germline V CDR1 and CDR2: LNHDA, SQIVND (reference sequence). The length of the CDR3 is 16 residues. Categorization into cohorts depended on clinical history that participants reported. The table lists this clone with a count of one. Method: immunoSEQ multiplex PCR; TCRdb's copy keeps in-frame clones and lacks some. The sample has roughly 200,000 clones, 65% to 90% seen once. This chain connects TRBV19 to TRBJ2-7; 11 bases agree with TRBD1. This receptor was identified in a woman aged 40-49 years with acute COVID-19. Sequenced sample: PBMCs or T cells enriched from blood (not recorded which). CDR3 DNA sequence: TGTGCCAGTAGTATAGCACCGGGACAGGGGGGATACGAGCAGTACTTC. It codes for CASSIAPGQGGYEQYF.